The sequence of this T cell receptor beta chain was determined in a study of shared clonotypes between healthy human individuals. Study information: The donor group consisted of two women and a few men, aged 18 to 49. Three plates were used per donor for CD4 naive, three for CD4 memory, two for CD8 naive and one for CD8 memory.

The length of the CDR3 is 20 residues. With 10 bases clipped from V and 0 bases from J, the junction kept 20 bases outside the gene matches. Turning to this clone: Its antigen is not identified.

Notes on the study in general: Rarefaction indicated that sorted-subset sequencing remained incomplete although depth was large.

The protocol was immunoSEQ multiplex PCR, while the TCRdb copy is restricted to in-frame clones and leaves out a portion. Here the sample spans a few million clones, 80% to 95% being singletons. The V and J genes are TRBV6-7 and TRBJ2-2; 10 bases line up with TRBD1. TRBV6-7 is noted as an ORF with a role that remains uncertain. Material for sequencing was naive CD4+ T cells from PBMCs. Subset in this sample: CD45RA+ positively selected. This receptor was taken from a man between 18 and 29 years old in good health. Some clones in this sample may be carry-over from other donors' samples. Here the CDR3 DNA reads TGTGCCATCCCCTTCGAAGACAGGGGGCGGAATCACACGAACACCGGGGAGCTGTTTTTT. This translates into CAIPFEDRGRNHTNTGELFF.